The rows below give T cell receptor beta chains drawn from one sample of a study of blood T cell repertoires in COVID-19. The method was immunoSEQ multiplex PCR; TCRdb's version includes in-frame clones alone and lacks a portion of them. The sample yields around 330,000 clones, 75% to 90% seen once. What was sequenced was PBMCs or T cells enriched from blood (not recorded which). The receptors shown here come from a woman between 40 and 55 years old who had recovered from COVID-19. Each CDR3 is given with its conserved first and last residue. The D gene is left open where the match is weak. Clone size appears in some rows only: once, few, many, or a class for an expanded clone.

abundance: few
j_gene: TRBJ2-2
v_gene: TRBV5-4
d_gene: NA
CDR3aa: CASSLVGPGELFF
CDR3nt: TGTGCCAGCAGCTTGGTGGGGCCCGGGGAGCTGTTTTTT

abundance: NA
j_gene: TRBJ2-3
v_gene: TRBV30
d_gene: TRBD2
CDR3aa: CAWSVLGLAGGNWSTDTQYF
CDR3nt: TGTGCCTGGAGTGTACTAGGACTAGCGGGAGGAAATTGGAGCACAGATACGCAGTATTTT

abundance: NA
j_gene: TRBJ1-1
v_gene: TRBV19
d_gene: NA
CDR3aa: CASSIGGNTEAFF
CDR3nt: TGTGCCAGTAGTATAGGCGGGAACACTGAAGCTTTCTTT

abundance: NA
j_gene: TRBJ1-1
v_gene: TRBV2
d_gene: TRBD1
CDR3aa: CASIEDRELSLEAFF
CDR3nt: TGTGCCAGCATAGAGGACAGGGAATTAAGTCTTGAAGCTTTCTTT

abundance: NA
j_gene: TRBJ1-3
v_gene: TRBV15
d_gene: NA
CDR3aa: CATSRSTGPFSGNTIYF
CDR3nt: TGTGCCACCAGCAGATCGACAGGTCCTTTCTCTGGAAACACCATATATTTT

abundance: NA
j_gene: TRBJ1-4
v_gene: TRBV30
d_gene: TRBD1
CDR3aa: CAWAGQGDANEKLFF
CDR3nt: TGTGCCTGGGCGGGGCAGGGGGACGCTAATGAAAAACTGTTTTTT

abundance: once
j_gene: TRBJ2-3
v_gene: TRBV7-9
d_gene: NA
CDR3aa: CALDRGGGTDTQYF
CDR3nt: TGTGCCCTAGATAGAGGTGGCGGCACAGATACGCAGTATTTT

abundance: NA
j_gene: TRBJ2-7
v_gene: TRBV7-2
d_gene: TRBD2
CDR3aa: CASSLSREVYEQYF
CDR3nt: TGTGCCAGCAGCTTAAGTCGGGAGGTCTACGAGCAGTACTTC

abundance: NA
j_gene: TRBJ1-6
v_gene: TRBV12-3/TRBV12-4
d_gene: NA
CDR3aa: CASSHFNSPLHF
CDR3nt: TGTGCCAGCAGTCATTTTAATTCACCCCTCCACTTT

abundance: once
j_gene: TRBJ2-3
v_gene: TRBV19
d_gene: TRBD1
CDR3aa: CASRPGTGGDGASTDTQYF
CDR3nt: TGTGCCAGTAGACCTGGGACAGGGGGCGATGGAGCTAGCACAGATACGCAGTATTTT

abundance: NA
j_gene: TRBJ1-2
v_gene: TRBV9
d_gene: NA
CDR3aa: CASSVEVHREVTF
CDR3nt: TGTGCCAGCAGCGTAGAGGTACACCGGGAAGTCACCTTC

abundance: once
j_gene: TRBJ1-4
v_gene: TRBV9
d_gene: TRBD1
CDR3aa: CASSGGTGDEKLFF
CDR3nt: TGTGCCAGCAGCGGCGGGACAGGGGATGAAAAACTGTTTTTT

abundance: NA
j_gene: TRBJ1-4
v_gene: TRBV27
d_gene: NA
CDR3aa: CASSLRRVGEKLFF
CDR3nt: TGTGCCAGCAGTCTCCGACGGGTTGGTGAAAAACTGTTTTTT

abundance: NA
j_gene: TRBJ1-5
v_gene: TRBV2
d_gene: NA
CDR3aa: CASSGTAENQPQHF
CDR3nt: TGTGCCAGCAGTGGGACAGCTGAAAATCAGCCCCAGCATTTT

abundance: NA
j_gene: TRBJ2-7
v_gene: TRBV10-3
d_gene: TRBD2
CDR3aa: CAIGGAGGSYEQYF
CDR3nt: TGTGCCATCGGGGGAGCGGGAGGCTCATACGAGCAGTACTTC

abundance: NA
j_gene: TRBJ2-5
v_gene: TRBV25-1
d_gene: TRBD2
CDR3aa: CASSEWGGSETQYF
CDR3nt: TGTGCCAGCAGTGAATGGGGGGGGTCGGAGACCCAGTACTTC

abundance: NA
j_gene: TRBJ1-4
v_gene: TRBV14
d_gene: NA
CDR3aa: CASSQLRSNEKLFF
CDR3nt: TGTGCCAGCAGCCAACTCAGGTCTAATGAAAAACTGTTTTTT

abundance: NA
j_gene: TRBJ2-7
v_gene: TRBV25-1
d_gene: NA
CDR3aa: CASQGGHRDGEQYF
CDR3nt: TGTGCAAGCCAAGGGGGTCATCGGGATGGCGAGCAGTACTTC

abundance: once
j_gene: TRBJ2-3
v_gene: TRBV7-3
d_gene: NA
CDR3aa: CASSLKSGVTDTQYF
CDR3nt: TGTGCCAGCAGCTTAAAATCAGGTGTCACAGATACGCAGTATTTT

abundance: once
j_gene: TRBJ1-5
v_gene: TRBV28
d_gene: NA
CDR3aa: CASSVGGHSNQPQHF
CDR3nt: TGTGCCAGCAGTGTCGGGGGGCACAGCAATCAGCCCCAGCATTTT